Following are 18 T cell receptor beta chains from one sample sequenced in a study of beta chain features in type 1 diabetes. The entirety of the isolated RNA underwent reverse transcription, so expressed TCRB transcripts were sequenced. Repertoires were generated with immunoSEQ multiplex PCR, while TCRdb's copy carries only in-frame clones and drops some. This table has under 150,000 clones, about 44% appearing once. Sequenced input: Tregs from blood. The receptors come from a young man in good health.

V gene TRBV4-1 combines with J gene TRBJ2-1; 10 bases align to TRBD2. The germline V gene encodes CDR1 MGHRA and CDR2 YSYEKL. The CDR3 runs 18 residues. Unmatched junction bases numbered 13, after V lost 0 bases and J lost 8 bases. The CDR3 region has the DNA TGCGCCAGCAGCCAAGATCGACGTCTAGCGGGAGTCGGCCATGAGCAGTTCTTC. It codes for CASSQDRRLAGVGHEQFF.

The V and J genes are TRBV7-2 and TRBJ2-3; TRBD1 agrees at 11 bases. J was trimmed by 5 bases and V by 1 base; bases with no gene match: 5. The CDR3 length is 16 residues. Per the germline V gene, CDR1 is SGHTA and CDR2 is FQGNSA. The CDR3 reads CASSLGGQGAIDTQYF. CDR3 nucleotide sequence: TGTGCCAGCAGCTTAGGAGGACAGGGGGCGATAGATACGCAGTATTTT.

The rearrangement uses TRBV7-2 and TRBJ2-2; D call uncertain. From germline, CDR1 is SGHTA and CDR2 FQGNSA. The CDR3 sequence is 14 residues long. Deletions cut 0 bases from V and 3 bases from J, with 5 bases between. The CDR3 DNA is TGTGCCAGCAGCTTAGCTGCGTACACCGGGGAGCTGTTTTTT. Its protein is CASSLAAYTGELFF.

The DNA for the CDR3 is TGTGCCTGGAGTGGTTTCTTGGGGACGGGGCTAGCGGGAGGTACCGGGGAGCTGTTTTTT. Translation: CAWSGFLGTGLAGGTGELFF. The J gene is TRBJ2-2, the V gene TRBV30; 11 bases align to TRBD2. V lost 1 base, J lost 5 bases, and 18 bases stayed unmatched. This CDR3 is 20 amino acids long. CDR1 and CDR2 from the germline V gene are GTSNPN and SVGIG (reference sequence).

As concerns this clone: The sample has other DNA sequences that encode this CDR3 too. The V and J genes are TRBV6-5 and TRBJ2-5; the match to TRBD1 covers 8 bases. V trimming: 6 bases; J trimming: 2 bases; junction bases outside the gene matches: 5. Looked up from germline, CDR1 is MNHEY and CDR2 is SVGAGI. This CDR3 contains 14 residues. CDR3 nucleotide sequence: TGTGCCAGCAGCAGGACAGGGCAACAAGAGACCCAGTACTTC. As protein: CASSRTGQQETQYF.

V is TRBV2 and J is TRBJ2-7; no definite D call. This CDR3 is built from 10 residues. The germline V gene encodes CDR1 SNHLY and CDR2 FYNNEI. The chain's CDR3 is CAQVGSGQYF. The CDR3 DNA follows: TGTGCTCAAGTCGGTTCTGGGCAGTACTTC.

The chain combines TRBV7-3 with TRBJ2-7; no definite D call. Germline V gene lookup returns CDR1 SGHTA and CDR2 FQGTGA. This CDR3 comprises 13 residues. Deletions cut 5 bases from V and 0 bases from J, with 8 bases between. The CDR3: CASSLGPSYEQYF. Here the CDR3 DNA reads TGTGCCAGCAGCCTAGGCCCCTCCTACGAGCAGTACTTC.

This clone was counted only a few times. This chain connects TRBV27 to TRBJ1-5, with 12 bases lining up with TRBD1. This CDR3 region has 16 residues. The V gene end was trimmed by 2 bases and the J gene end by 5 bases; junction bases not matched to a gene: 4. CDR1 and CDR2 from the germline V gene are MNHEY and SMNVEV (reference sequence). CDR3 sequence reads: CASSLQGTGGYQPQHF. The CDR3 DNA sequence: TGTGCCAGCAGTTTACAAGGGACAGGGGGCTATCAGCCCCAGCATTTT.

This clone was seen more than once but under ten times. The genes are TRBV7-9 and TRBJ1-2; possibly TRBD1 for D (6 bases). The CDR3 runs to 16 residues. The germline gives CDR1 SEHNR, CDR2 FQNEAQ (reference sequence). Trimming took off 4 bases at V and 2 bases at J, with 17 bases between the two ends. The CDR3 protein is CASSSDKGGANYGYTF. CDR3 DNA sequence: TGTGCCAGCAGCTCCGACAAGGGGGGGGCCAACTATGGCTACACCTTC.

This clone was recorded a few times. The chain employs TRBV7-9 and TRBJ1-2; TRBD1 might be the D (6 bases). Trimming stripped 6 bases from V and 5 bases from J, with 16 bases between. CDR1 SEHNR and CDR2 FQNEAQ come from the germline V gene (reference sequence). This CDR3 contains 14 residues. The CDR3 region has the DNA TGTGCCAGCAGGGAACCCGGTCAGGGGTATGGCTACACCTTC. It is translated as CASREPGQGYGYTF.

This clone was recorded only once. The J gene is TRBJ1-1, the V gene TRBV5-1; 7 bases are shared with TRBD1. The CDR3 is 11 amino acids. The germline gives CDR1 SGHRS, CDR2 YFSETQ. The junction had 4 bases not matched to a gene; V was cut back by 5 bases and J by 9 bases. The CDR3 spells CASREGGKAFF. In nucleotides, the CDR3 is TGCGCCAGCAGGGAAGGGGGCAAAGCTTTCTTT.

V usage is TRBV4-2 and J usage is TRBJ2-7, with 7 bases identical to TRBD2. Germline lookup yields CDR1 LGHNA and CDR2 YNFKEQ. V gave up 5 bases and J gave up 0 bases; unmatched junction bases: 4. CDR3 length equals 14 residues. CDR3 region: CASSVSGFSYEQYF. The CDR3 DNA sequence: TGTGCCAGCAGCGTTAGCGGGTTCTCCTACGAGCAGTACTTC.

This clone was seen a handful of times. One junction end does not reproduce the germline sequence, and a read error may be involved. The chain uses TRBV2 and TRBJ2-4, with TRBD1 matching over 8 bases. This CDR3 has 15 amino acids. Looked up from germline, CDR1 is SNHLY and CDR2 is FYNNEI. The CDR3 DNA reads as TGTGCCAGCAGTGAAGGCGGCAGGGGGCTCCCCCAATCGCACTTC. Protein: CASSEGGRGLPQSHF. Variable domain in full (rest from reference TRBV2 and TRBJ2-4): EPEVTQTPSHQVTQMGQEVILRCVPISNHLYFYWYRQILGQKVEFLVSFYNNEISEKSEIFDDQFSVERPDGSNFTLKIRSTKLEDSAMYFCASSEGGRGLPQSHFGAGTRLSVL.

This clone was seen just once. The genes are TRBV4-2 and TRBJ1-2; tentative D call: TRBD1 (5 bases). The CDR3 has 17 amino acids. CDR1 LGHNA and CDR2 YNFKEQ come from the germline V gene. V was clipped by 3 bases and J by 5 bases, with 22 bases between them. The CDR3 here is CASSQIRTGQGNYGYTF. The CDR3 DNA follows: TGTGCCAGCAGCCAGATCCGGACCGGGCAGGGAAATTATGGCTACACCTTC.

In its sample, this clone was seen a few times. This chain uses TRBV6-6 with TRBJ2-5; 10 nucleotides align to TRBD2. The CDR3 loop spans 11 amino acids. Germline assignment: CDR1 MNHNY and CDR2 SVGAGI (reference sequence). Trimming took 5 bases from V and 11 from J; bases not matched to a gene: 2. The chain's CDR3 is CASSLAGEQYF. As DNA, the CDR3 is TGTGCCAGCAGTCTAGCGGGGGAGCAGTACTTC.

J is TRBJ2-2 and V is TRBV29-1; 8 bases map to TRBD2. The V segment lost 2 bases and the J segment 7 bases; nucleotides outside the gene matches: 9. Per the germline V gene, CDR1 is SQVTM and CDR2 is ANQGSEA. The CDR3 runs to 15 residues. The CDR3 reads CSVERGSGRIGELFF. Here the CDR3 DNA reads TGCAGCGTTGAAAGGGGCAGCGGGAGAATCGGGGAGCTGTTTTTT.

In this sample, this clone turned up a few times. This chain links TRBV10-3 with TRBJ2-7; 10 bases are shared with TRBD2. The germline V gene encodes CDR1 ENHRY and CDR2 SYGVKD. The CDR3 is 15 residues long. The junction had 2 bases not matched to a gene; V was cut back by 0 bases and J by 3 bases. CDR3 nucleotides: TGTGCCATCAGTGAGTCTGCTAGCGGGAGCTACGAGCAGTACTTC. Its protein product is CAISESASGSYEQYF.

The chain joins TRBV28 to TRBJ1-2; D not resolved. The CDR3 runs 15 residues. The germline V gene encodes CDR1 MDHEN and CDR2 SYDVKM. V was cut by 3 bases and J by 0 bases, with 11 bases left in between. CDR3 region: CASSFSTVPNYGYTF. Here the CDR3 DNA reads TGTGCCAGCAGTTTTTCCACAGTCCCTAACTATGGCTACACCTTC.